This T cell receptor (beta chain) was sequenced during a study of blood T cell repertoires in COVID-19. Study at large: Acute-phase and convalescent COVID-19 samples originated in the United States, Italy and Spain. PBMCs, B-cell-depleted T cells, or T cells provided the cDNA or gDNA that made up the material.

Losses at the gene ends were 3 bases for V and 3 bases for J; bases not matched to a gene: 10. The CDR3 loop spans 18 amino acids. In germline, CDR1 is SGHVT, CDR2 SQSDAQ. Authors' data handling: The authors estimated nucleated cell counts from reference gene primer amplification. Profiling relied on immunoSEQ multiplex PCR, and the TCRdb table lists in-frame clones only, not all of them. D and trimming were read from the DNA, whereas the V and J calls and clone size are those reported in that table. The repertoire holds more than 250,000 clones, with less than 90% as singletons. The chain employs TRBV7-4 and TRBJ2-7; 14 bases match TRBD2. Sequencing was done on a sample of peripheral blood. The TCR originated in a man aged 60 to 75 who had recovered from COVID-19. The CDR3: CASSLREGLAGDNYEQYF. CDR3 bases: TGTGCCAGCAGCTTGAGGGAGGGACTAGCGGGAGACAACTACGAGCAGTACTTC.